This T cell receptor (beta chain) was retrieved from a study of cytotoxic CD8 clonotypes in ibrutinib-treated CLL. Profiling relied on immunoSEQ multiplex PCR, and the TCRdb table lists in-frame clones only, not all of them. This sample has 30,000 to 40,000 clones; roughly two thirds occur once, and the top ten carry about 27%. Germline V gives CDR1 KGHSH, CDR2 LQKENI. The ends were cut back, 4 bases at V and 6 bases at J, with 15 bases in the middle. The CDR3 length is 15 residues. V usage is TRBV18 and J usage is TRBJ2-2, with D hard to call. The sequenced sample was PBMCs, obtained before ibrutinib treatment. This TCR was sampled from a human donor with chronic lymphocytic leukemia. This CDR3 is CASSRTVVSAGELFF. CDR3 nucleotide sequence: TGTGCCAGCTCACGAACAGTCGTCAGCGCCGGGGAGCTGTTTTTT.